The 26 T cell receptor beta chains in this list originate from one sample, sequenced in a study of PD-1 blockade in classical Hodgkin lymphoma. Relapses following autologous stem cell transplantation were seen in all patients, with brentuximab vedotin exposure varying. Clones were sequenced by immunoSEQ multiplex PCR, and TCRdb holds only the in-frame ones, with some missing. The sample has about 10,000 clones, roughly 80% seen once. This sample comprised peripheral blood mononuclear cells (PBMCs), obtained at baseline. These receptors were taken from a human donor with classical Hodgkin lymphoma.

CDR3 region: CASKERVNMNTEAFF. As DNA, the CDR3 is TGTGCCAGCAAGGAGCGGGTTAACATGAACACTGAAGCTTTCTTT. The J gene is TRBJ1-1, the V gene TRBV5-4; the D is unclear. The CDR3 totals 15 residues. Germline V gives CDR1 SGHNT, CDR2 YYREEE (reference sequence). Deletions cut 6 bases from V and 0 bases from J, with 15 bases between.

J is TRBJ1-2 and V is TRBV5-1; no clear D. CDR3 length equals 11 residues. V shed 5 bases and J shed 3 bases, with 5 bases lying between them. CDR1 is SGHRS and CDR2 is YFSETQ in the germline V gene. The CDR3 reads CASRADYGYTF. DNA for the CDR3: TGCGCCAGCAGGGCGGACTATGGCTACACCTTC.

The chain has TRBV9 and TRBJ1-1; D is perhaps TRBD1 (6 bases). Germline CDR1 and CDR2: SGDLS and YYNGEE. The ends were cut back, 4 bases at V and 5 bases at J, with 15 bases in the middle. The length of the CDR3 is 14 residues. The CDR3 region is CASSSRGAGTEAFF. Here the CDR3 DNA reads TGTGCCAGCAGCTCTCGGGGGGCTGGGACTGAAGCTTTCTTT.

J is TRBJ1-1 and V is TRBV18; no reliable D call. Germline V CDR1 and CDR2: KGHSH, LQKENI. This CDR3 spans 15 amino acids. V was shortened by 2 bases and J by 1 base, with 11 bases between the two germline ends. The CDR3 sequence: CASSPGKGGNTEAFF. The CDR3 region has the DNA TGTGCCAGCTCACCAGGGAAGGGAGGGAACACTGAAGCTTTCTTT.

The rearrangement joins TRBV27 to TRBJ1-6, with TRBD1 matching over 7 bases. The V segment lost 6 bases and the J segment 0 bases; nucleotides outside the gene matches: 8. This CDR3 is 17 amino acids long. Germline loops: CDR1 MNHEY, CDR2 SMNVEV (reference sequence). The CDR3 sequence is CASRSGGGSSYNSPLHF. The DNA of the CDR3 is TGTGCCAGCAGGTCAGGGGGTGGAAGCTCCTATAATTCACCCCTCCACTTT.

The genes are TRBV5-1 and TRBJ2-5; D is undetermined. CDR3 size: 13 residues. CDR1 is SGHRS, CDR2 YFSETQ, per germline. V was clipped by 1 base and J by 5 bases, with 9 bases between them. CDR3 region: CASSLQERETQYF. DNA of the CDR3: TGCGCCAGCAGCTTGCAGGAGAGGGAGACCCAGTACTTC. Supplemented by reference TRBV5-1 and TRBJ2-5, the full variable domain reads KAGVTQTPRYLIKTRGQQVTLSCSPISGHRSVSWYQQTPGQGLQFLFEYFSETQRNKGNFPGRFSGRQFSNSRSEMNVSTLELGDSALYLCASSLQERETQYFGPGTRLLVL.

The chain couples TRBV4-3 to TRBJ2-2, with D unclear. From germline, CDR1 is LGHNA and CDR2 YSLEER. Trimming removed 0 bases at V and 3 bases at J, with 5 bases between. The CDR3 consists of 14 residues. The DNA for the CDR3 is TGCGCCAGCAGCCAAGAGCCCTACACCGGGGAGCTGTTTTTT. Encoded protein: CASSQEPYTGELFF.

The chain carries TRBV15 and TRBJ2-5; D possibly matches TRBD1 or TRBD2 (6 bases each). V gave up 4 bases and J gave up 2 bases, with 17 bases separating them. CDR1 LNHNV and CDR2 YYDKDF come from the germline V gene (reference sequence). CDR3 length: 16 residues. CDR3: CATSTKGGLRQETQYF. The CDR3 DNA follows: TGTGCCACCAGCACCAAAGGGGGGTTACGGCAAGAGACCCAGTACTTC.

The chain is built from TRBV28 and TRBJ1-3; D call uncertain. Germline CDR1 is MDHEN and CDR2 is SYDVKM. This CDR3 is 17 amino acids long. Trimming left V 3 bases short and J 0 bases short, with 15 bases between. The CDR3: CASSLHPRALSGNTIYF. As DNA, the CDR3 is TGTGCCAGCAGTTTGCACCCCCGGGCCCTCTCTGGAAACACCATATATTTT.

The V and J genes are TRBV14 and TRBJ1-3; D is undetermined. CDR1 and CDR2 (germline): SGHDN, FVKESK. The length of the CDR3 is 14 residues. V was cut by 8 bases and J by 1 base, with 12 bases left in between. The CDR3 sequence: CASGKAMSGNTIYF. In DNA, the CDR3 is TGTGCCAGCGGGAAGGCGATGTCTGGAAACACCATATATTTT. Based on the CDR3 plus reference TRBV14 and TRBJ1-3, the full variable domain is EAGVTQFPSHSVIEKGQTVTLRCDPISGHDNLYWYRRVMGKEIKFLLHFVKESKQDESGMPNNRFLAERTGGTYSTLKVQPAELEDSGVYFCASGKAMSGNTIYFGEGSWLTVV.

The V and J genes are TRBV6-6 and TRBJ1-2; 7 nucleotides agree with TRBD1. V lost 6 bases to trimming and J lost 8 bases; unmatched junction nucleotides: 12. Germline CDR1 and CDR2: MNHNY and SVGAGI (reference sequence). This CDR3 region has 14 residues. CDR3 nucleotide sequence: TGTGCCAGCAGCTTAACCGACAGGGTCCTGGGCTACACCTTC. Amino acid sequence: CASSLTDRVLGYTF.

The V gene is TRBV5-1, the J gene TRBJ1-3; D is perhaps TRBD1 (6 bases). CDR1 and CDR2 from the germline V gene are SGHRS and YFSETQ. V was clipped by 0 bases and J by 2 bases, with 18 bases between them. CDR3 length: 18 residues. CDR3 region: CASSLDVGHIRPGNTIYF. Here the CDR3 DNA reads TGCGCCAGCAGCTTGGATGTGGGACACATAAGACCTGGAAACACCATATATTTT.

This clone appeared a few times. This sequence joins TRBV6-6 and TRBJ1-1; D is uncertain. CDR1 and CDR2 (germline): MNHNY, SVGAGI (reference sequence). This CDR3 contains 16 residues. V lost 7 bases and J lost 1, with 19 bases in between. The CDR3 sequence: CASTPMYDLANTEAFF. The CDR3, as DNA: TGTGCCAGCACCCCTATGTATGACTTAGCGAACACTGAAGCTTTCTTT.

The chain carries TRBV5-4 and TRBJ1-2; tentatively, D is TRBD1 (5 bases). Germline V gene sequence: CDR1 SGHNT, CDR2 YYREEE (reference sequence). Trimming removed 4 bases from V and 8 bases from J, with 18 bases in between. CDR3 length: 14 amino acids. The CDR3 here is CASSPGGEVGGYTF. CDR3 nucleotides: TGTGCCAGCAGCCCGGGGGGGGAGGTTGGCGGCTACACCTTC.

The chain is built from TRBV5-4 and TRBJ2-5, with D possibly matching TRBD2 (6 bases). Germline V gives CDR1 SGHNT, CDR2 YYREEE (reference sequence). Deletions cut 2 bases from V and 5 bases from J, with 19 bases between. This CDR3 spans 16 amino acids. In DNA, the CDR3 is TGTGCCAGCAGCTTAAAAAGACTAGTTTCTTCGGAGACCCAGTACTTC. This translates into CASSLKRLVSSETQYF.

As DNA, the CDR3 is TGTGCTAGTGGTTTGTCGGCCGGGAATATCTACAATGAGCAGTTCTTC. Protein product: CASGLSAGNIYNEQFF. The chain combines TRBV12-5 with TRBJ2-1, with a possible D match to TRBD2 (5 bases). This CDR3 comprises 16 residues. Germline V gives CDR1 LGHNT, CDR2 FRNRAP. The ends were cut back, 2 bases at V and 3 bases at J, with 14 bases in the middle.

This clone was seen only a few times. The gene calls are TRBV7-9 and TRBJ2-3; tentative D call: TRBD2 (6 bases). Trimming removed 4 bases at V and 2 bases at J, with 22 bases between. Germline loops: CDR1 SEHNR, CDR2 FQNEAQ (reference sequence). This CDR3 has 18 residues. The CDR3 spells CASSSPRLGGSNTDTQYF. DNA of the CDR3: TGTGCCAGCAGCTCCCCGCGCCTAGGAGGGTCTAACACAGATACGCAGTATTTT.

This clone was observed a handful of times. The V call is TRBV20-1, the J call TRBJ2-7, with a tentative D call TRBD2 (6 bases). Germline V gene sequence: CDR1 DFQATT, CDR2 SNEGSKA (reference sequence). The CDR3 is made up of 11 amino acids. The V gene lost 5 bases and the J gene lost 12 bases, with 17 bases spanning the gap. CDR3 in DNA: TGCAGTGCTCCCCGATACCAGGGAGGGTACTTC. This gives the protein CSAPRYQGGYF.

This chain links TRBV5-1 with TRBJ1-3, with no clear D. Between the trimmed V and J ends, which lost 4 bases and 4 bases, there was a span of 18 bases. This CDR3 spans 16 amino acids. CDR1 is SGHRS, CDR2 YFSETQ, per germline. For the CDR3, the DNA is TGCGCCAGCAGCGCCTCGACCGTAGCCTCCGGAAACACCATATATTTT. This sequence encodes CASSASTVASGNTIYF.

The chain couples TRBV11-2 to TRBJ1-2; maybe TRBD1 (5 bases). The length of the CDR3 is 18 residues. Per the germline V gene, CDR1 is SGHAT and CDR2 is FQNNGV. Trimming took 5 bases from V and 7 from J, leaving 29 bases between them. In DNA, the CDR3 is TGTGCCAGCAGCGAAAACTTCCAAGAGGACCCAGGGTGGGGTGGCTACACCTTC. This codes for CASSENFQEDPGWGGYTF. Looking up the rest from reference TRBV11-2 and TRBJ1-2 gives the full variable domain: EAGVAQSPRYKIIEKRQSVAFWCNPISGHATLYWYQQILGQGPKLLIQFQNNGVVDDSQLPKDRFSAERLKGVDSTLKIQPAKLEDSAVYLCASSENFQEDPGWGGYTFGSGTRLTVV.

The V and J genes are TRBV4-3 and TRBJ2-7; the match to TRBD1 covers 8 bases. The junction had 8 bases not matched to a gene; V was cut back by 4 bases and J by 6 bases. The germline CDR1 and CDR2 sequences are LGHNA and YSLEER. The CDR3 runs 14 residues. The CDR3 spells CASSPGRGLVEQYF. The CDR3 region has the DNA TGCGCCAGCAGCCCTGGCAGGGGGCTTGTCGAGCAGTACTTC.

The CDR3 reads CASRRADSHTEAFF. The CDR3 DNA reads TGTGCCAGCAGAAGGGCGGACAGCCACACTGAAGCTTTCTTT. This chain uses TRBV6-6 with TRBJ1-1; perhaps TRBD1 as D (6 bases). Trimming shortened V by 6 bases and J by 3 bases, and 14 bases separated the two germline ends. CDR1 is MNHNY, CDR2 SVGAGI, per germline (reference sequence). The CDR3 has 14 residues.

The table lists this clone with a count of one. The gene calls are TRBV6-5 and TRBJ2-5; 9 bases agree with TRBD2. The V gene end was trimmed by 2 bases and the J gene end by 2 bases; junction bases not matched to a gene: 0. CDR3 length: 14 residues. Germline loops: CDR1 MNHEY, CDR2 SVGAGI. This chain's CDR3 is CASSYTSGQETQYF. CDR3 sequence (DNA): TGTGCCAGCAGTTACACTAGCGGGCAAGAGACCCAGTACTTC.

The chain links TRBV6-5 to TRBJ2-7; 9 bases agree with TRBD1. Germline CDR1 reads MNHEY; CDR2 reads SVGAGI. This CDR3 is built from 14 residues. V lost 5 bases and J lost 5; bases outside the gene matches: 7. CDR3 loop: CASSPGTGLNEQYF. The CDR3 nucleotides are TGTGCCAGCAGTCCCGGGACAGGGCTGAACGAGCAGTACTTC.

The chain carries TRBV2 and TRBJ1-1; D ambiguous. The germline V gene has CDR1 SNHLY and CDR2 FYNNEI. The CDR3 loop spans 12 amino acids. The V gene lost 5 bases and the J gene lost 7 bases, with 11 bases spanning the gap. Here the CDR3 DNA reads TGTGCCAGCAGTCCCTTTACACTTGAAGCTTTCTTT. The encoded protein is CASSPFTLEAFF.

The V call is TRBV5-1, the J call TRBJ1-1; D uncertain. V was cut by 7 bases and J by 3 bases, with 13 bases left in between. The germline V gene has CDR1 SGHRS and CDR2 YFSETQ. The CDR3 is 13 residues long. DNA of the CDR3: TGCGCCAGCTCCGGCTGGGTCGACACTGAAGCTTTCTTT. Amino acids: CASSGWVDTEAFF.